The 8 T cell receptor beta chains listed next were all sequenced from one sample in a study of blood T cell repertoires in COVID-19. TCRdb's table, derived via immunoSEQ multiplex PCR, lists solely in-frame clones and lacks some. Seen here are 280,000 or so clones, just under 90% observed once, and the top ten hold under 3%. Specimen: PBMCs or T cells enriched from blood (not recorded which). All receptors come from a woman aged 45-65 years who had been exposed to COVID-19.

The chain has TRBV7-9 and TRBJ2-7; tentative D call: TRBD1 (5 bases). Germline CDR1 is SEHNR and CDR2 is FQNEAQ (reference sequence). V shed 6 bases and J shed 5 bases, with 8 bases lying between them. There are 11 residues in the CDR3. CDR3: CASSSTDEQYF. As DNA, the CDR3 is TGTGCCAGCAGTTCGACAGACGAGCAGTACTTC.

Remarks on this clone: Other DNA variants within this sample encode the same CDR3. The CDR3 loop reads CASSLVSGQETQYF. DNA of the CDR3: TGTGCCAGCAGCTTGGTTAGCGGCCAAGAGACCCAGTACTTC. The chain carries TRBV5-4 and TRBJ2-5; perhaps TRBD2 as D (6 bases). The CDR3 is 14 residues long. Trimming removed 0 bases at V and 1 base at J, with 7 bases between. Germline assignment: CDR1 SGHNT and CDR2 YYREEE (reference sequence). Supplemented by reference TRBV5-4 and TRBJ2-5, the full variable domain reads ETGVTQSPTHLIKTRGQQVTLRCSSQSGHNTVSWYQQALGQGPQFIFQYYREEENGRGNFPPRFSGLQFPNYSSELNVNALELDDSALYLCASSLVSGQETQYFGPGTRLLVL.

This chain links TRBV5-5 with TRBJ1-2; D not certain. This CDR3 contains 15 residues. The V gene's germline CDR1 is SGHKS and CDR2 YYEKEE (reference sequence). V lost 0 bases and J 0 bases, leaving 9 bases between the germline ends. The CDR3 DNA is TGTGCCAGCAGCTTGGCGCATGGGCCTAACTATGGCTACACCTTC. Translated, it gives CASSLAHGPNYGYTF. The full variable domain, with the rest looked up from reference TRBV5-5 and TRBJ1-2, is DAGVTQSPTHLIKTRGQQVTLRCSPISGHKSVSWYQQVLGQGPQFIFQYYEKEERGRGNFPDRFSARQFPNYSSELNVNALLLGDSALYLCASSLAHGPNYGYTFGSGTRLTVV.

V gene TRBV5-6 combines with J gene TRBJ1-6; D gene uncertain. Trimming shortened V by 1 base and J by 0 bases, and 8 bases separated the two germline ends. Germline V gene data show CDR1 as SGHDT and CDR2 as YYEEEE. The CDR3 has 16 amino acids. The CDR3 sequence: CASSLMESSYNSPLHF. Written as DNA, the CDR3 is TGTGCCAGCAGCTTGATGGAGAGCTCCTATAATTCACCCCTCCACTTT.

This chain links TRBV27 with TRBJ2-3; TRBD2 agrees at 11 bases. The trim removed 6 bases at V and 4 bases at J, leaving 3 bases unmatched. Per germline, CDR1 MNHEY and CDR2 SMNVEV (reference sequence). CDR3 size: 14 residues. CDR3 DNA sequence: TGTGCCAGCAGGAGACTAGCGGGGTCAGATACGCAGTATTTT. It specifies CASRRLAGSDTQYF.

J is TRBJ1-1 and V is TRBV3-1 (or the pseudogene TRBV3-2), with 9 positions matching TRBD1. Germline loops: CDR1 LGHDT, CDR2 YNNKEL (reference sequence). V was clipped by 0 bases and J by 5 bases; unmatched bases: 7. This CDR3 spans 16 amino acids. The CDR3 sequence: CASSQDLTGGLTEAFF. CDR3 coding DNA: TGTGCCAGCAGCCAAGATCTAACAGGGGGCTTAACTGAAGCTTTCTTT.

This chain joins TRBV19 and TRBJ2-7, with D possibly being TRBD2 (5 bases). Germline V lookup: CDR1 LNHDA, CDR2 SQIVND (reference sequence). The CDR3 extends over 12 amino acids. Trimming took off 4 bases at V and 7 bases at J, with 11 bases between the two ends. For the CDR3, the DNA is TGTGCCAGTAGTACCGGGGAAGGGGAGCAGTACTTC. Protein sequence: CASSTGEGEQYF.

Here the CDR3 DNA reads TGTGCCAGCTCACCAAACAGGTTCATGAACACTGAAGCTTTCTTT. Residues: CASSPNRFMNTEAFF. The gene calls are TRBV18 and TRBJ1-1; a weak D match, TRBD1 (5 bases). The CDR3 spans 15 residues. Trimming removed 2 bases at V and 0 bases at J, with 10 bases between. Germline V gene data show CDR1 as KGHSH and CDR2 as LQKENI.